The present T cell receptor (beta chain) was sequenced within a study of cytomegalovirus exposure and HLA in healthy donors. The study, taken as a whole, reports: Researchers reported that a few CMV-associated chains were confirmed in vitro as CMV antigen-specific.

As for this clone: Its antigen remains unknown.

The CDR3 contains 14 residues. From germline, CDR1 is SGHTA and CDR2 FQGTGA. V lost 5 bases and J lost 1; bases outside the gene matches: 5. Participants comprised healthy donors of bone marrow. 60 Vbeta and 13 Jbeta primers were used in PCR. Assay: immunoSEQ multiplex PCR; the TCRdb copy retains only in-frame clones and omits some. Among about 150,000 clones listed, approximately 82% were seen once. The sample comprised PBMCs. The source of this sequence is a woman in her forties or fifties in good health and CMV-seropositive. The rearrangement joins TRBV7-3 to TRBJ2-7, with 7 bases lining up with TRBD1. The CDR3 protein is CASSRDSLSYEQYF. For the CDR3, the DNA is TGTGCCAGCAGCCGGGACAGCCTTTCCTACGAGCAGTACTTC.